The source of this T cell receptor (beta chain) is a study of blood T cells in healthy people across ages (dated by TCRdb to 2013 to 2016). With respect to the entire study: In model experiments, template switching captured roughly one uniquely barcoded TCR beta cDNA molecule for every two T cells. Age-related changes in TCR beta repertoire diversity were measured in the study by deep sequencing normalized with unique cDNA molecular identifiers. Four age groups were formed from the donors: young (average approximately 15 years), middle-aged (approximately 39), aged (roughly 59) and long-lived (about 75). Using the same blood draw, the study looked at two additional independent replicas of 1 million unique cDNA reads for two donors, one aged 18 to 29 and the other aged 80 or older. Here is what the overall study found, with its caveats: Because the CMV infection status of the donors was unknown, age-related changes in expanded clonotypes may potentially have been confounded. Compared with the aged group, the long-lived group had more naive CD4+ T cells, fewer expanded clones and increased TCR diversity, suggesting age selection. Estimates of total diversity based on one million sequenced T cells were considered lower bounds and underestimates. The percentage of naive T cells measured by flow cytometry correlated strongly with observed TCR beta diversity. Observed TCR beta diversity per million T cells fell roughly linearly with age, and a significant reduction was already apparent by age around 40. Since profiling was done on bulk unsorted PBMCs, naive and antigen-experienced compartments could not be conclusively compared.

Donors were a few dozen systemically healthy Caucasian individuals from Russia aged 6 to 90 years. About 10 milliliters of peripheral blood were drawn from each donor into EDTA-treated Vacutainer tubes. PBMCs were isolated by Ficoll-Paque density-gradient centrifugation, with at least 7 million obtained per sample. Total RNA was extracted from PBMCs with Trizol reagent, with at least 5.5 micrograms obtained per sample. For every donor, flow cytometry on a PBMC aliquot measured the percentage of naive CD45RAhigh/CD27high T cells. For this clonotype: The antigen it binds to is not known. Per-base qualities were not stored, and no clone one base away is much larger.

The CDR3 numbers 12 residues from cysteine through phenylalanine. The kept DNA is CDR3 alone, 36 bases in frame from the first base. Sequences SEHNR (CDR1) and FQNEAQ (CDR2) are obtained from the germline V gene (reference sequence). The junction shows trimming of 8 bases on V and 1 base on J, plus 9 bases between the germline ends. Libraries came from 5' RACE. Data came from an Illumina HiSeq 2500. The second PCR ran for about 6 to 12 cycles and used a J-beta primer mix along with a sample-barcoded 5' primer. Each TCR beta cDNA molecule received a unique molecular identifier from a template-switch 5' adaptor carrying 12 random nucleotides. At least 2.5 million CDR3-containing paired-end reads were obtained from each sample. First-strand cDNA synthesis was performed from all RNA using the Mint cDNA synthesis kit, with priming by a TRBC-specific oligonucleotide. All cDNA was treated with uracil-DNA glycosylase and then went through a first 18-cycle PCR with the universal primers M1SS and BC2_uni_R. For the original study's pipeline: Normalization of each sample was performed by random selection of 1 million high-quality reads, each carrying a distinct molecular identifier. Instead of being binned into consensus sequences, reads that shared molecular identifiers were thrown out. MiTCR, set to a Q25 quality threshold and the strictest error-elimination algorithm, was used for CDR3 identification, clonotype clustering and error correction. A nonparametric unseen species model using Euler transformation provided a lower-bound estimate of total TCR beta diversity. In-frame beta chains were kept once TCRdb had trimmed the public reads at Q25 with fastp and called clones with MiXCR. Each entry merges the rows of one CDR3 protein and shows their most common DNA and genes. The V and J calls were determined by TCRdb, not by the authors. A total of about 800,000 distinct CDR3 sequences appear in this sample, approximately 25% of them only once. Of the sample, 3.7% is held by the ten largest clones.

In addition, the sample was reused for a study of T cells of mothers and their children. The other study reports the following: Donors were nine systemically healthy Caucasian individuals: three mothers and their six children. cDNA synthesis consumed the entire amount of extracted RNA, loaded at about 1.5 ug RNA in each 15 ul reaction. Sample barcodes and 2-4 random nucleotides were added via the M1S primer in the second PCR. Each mother yielded over 9 million TCR beta CDR3 reads and each child roughly 3 million reads. TCR recombination output is similarly shaped by thymic selection in related and unrelated pairs, with a minor effect exerted by inherited differences. Normalized repertoire overlap was always found to be slightly, but never significantly, higher in related mother-child pairs than in unrelated mother-child pairs. No persistent microchimeric T cell clones were found, with a detection sensitivity of roughly 99 clones per million clonotypes. To look for features that set related mother-child pairs apart from unrelated individuals, the researchers ran deep NGS to compare the TCR beta repertoires of mothers and children. The mean age was 40 +/- 4 years for the mothers and around 10 +/- 4 years for the children. After adapters were ligated using NEBNext reagents, the libraries underwent 100+100 nt paired-end sequencing on an Illumina HiSeq 2000. Mother and child libraries were prepared a month apart and sequenced in separate runs to prevent cross-contamination. For each donor, between about 450,000 and 2,300,000 distinct TCR beta clonotypes were identified. Naive TCR beta clonotypes were estimated from low-frequency clonotypes matched to each donor's FACS-determined naive share, without sorting.

This sequence uses TRBV7-9 and TRBJ2-7; no D gene can be assigned with confidence. This TCR was recovered from a boy aged 5-17 years in good health. Sequencing was done on a sample of blood. The nucleotides read TGTGCCAGCGCCCCGATTTCCTACGAGCAGTACTTC. The encoded protein is CASAPISYEQYF.